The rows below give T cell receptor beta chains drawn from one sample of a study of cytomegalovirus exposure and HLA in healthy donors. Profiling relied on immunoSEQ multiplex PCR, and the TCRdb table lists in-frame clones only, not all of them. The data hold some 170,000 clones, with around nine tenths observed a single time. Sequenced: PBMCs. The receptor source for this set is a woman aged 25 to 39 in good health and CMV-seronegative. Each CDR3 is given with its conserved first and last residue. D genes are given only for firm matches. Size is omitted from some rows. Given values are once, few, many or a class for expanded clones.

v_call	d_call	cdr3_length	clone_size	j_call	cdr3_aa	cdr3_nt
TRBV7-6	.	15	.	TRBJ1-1	CASSLGDMVNTEAFF	TGTGCCAGCAGCTTAGGAGACATGGTTAACACTGAAGCTTTCTTT
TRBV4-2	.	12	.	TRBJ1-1	CASNGGRAEAFF	TGTGCCAGCAACGGGGGTCGCGCTGAAGCTTTCTTT
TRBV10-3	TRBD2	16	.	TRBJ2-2	CAISEFGEGNTGELFF	TGTGCCATCAGTGAGTTTGGGGAGGGAAACACCGGGGAGCTGTTTTTT
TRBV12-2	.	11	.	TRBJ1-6	CASRKEKKLHF	TGTGCAAGTCGTAAGGAGAAAAAGCTCCACTTT
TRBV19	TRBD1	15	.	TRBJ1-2	CASSPTGTGYYGYTF	TGTGCCAGTAGTCCCACCGGGACAGGGTACTATGGCTACACCTTC
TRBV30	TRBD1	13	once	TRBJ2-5	CAWEGADQETQYF	TGTGCCTGGGAGGGGGCAGACCAAGAGACCCAGTACTTC
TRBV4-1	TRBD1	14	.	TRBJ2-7	CASSPQGAGYEQYF	TGCGCCAGCAGCCCACAGGGGGCCGGCTACGAGCAGTACTTC
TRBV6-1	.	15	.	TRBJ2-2	CASSEEEGNTGELFF	TGTGCCAGCAGTGAAGAGGAGGGGAACACCGGGGAGCTGTTTTTT
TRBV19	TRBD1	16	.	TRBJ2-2	CASAPPGQGNTGELFF	TGTGCCAGTGCACCCCCGGGACAGGGAAACACCGGGGAGCTGTTTTTT
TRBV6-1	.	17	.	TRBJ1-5	CASSEGVSAGDNQPQHF	TGTGCCAGCAGTGAAGGAGTCTCTGCGGGGGATAATCAGCCCCAGCATTTT
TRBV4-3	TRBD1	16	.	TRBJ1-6	CASSQAGQGFNSPLHF	TGCGCCAGCAGCCAAGCGGGACAGGGGTTTAATTCACCCCTCCACTTT
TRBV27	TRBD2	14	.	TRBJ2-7	CASSLREGRYEQYF	TGTGCCAGCAGTTTAAGGGAGGGTCGATACGAGCAGTACTTC
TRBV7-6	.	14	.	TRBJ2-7	CASSLDFLSNEQYF	TGTGCCAGCAGCTTAGACTTTTTGTCCAACGAGCAGTACTTC
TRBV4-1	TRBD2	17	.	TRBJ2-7	CASSQTMSGRPTGEQYF	TGCGCCAGCAGCCAGACCATGAGCGGGAGGCCTACGGGCGAGCAGTACTTC
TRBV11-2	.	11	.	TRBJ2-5	CASSPRGVQYF	TGTGCCAGCAGCCCCAGGGGGGTCCAGTACTTC
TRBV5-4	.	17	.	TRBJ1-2	CASSWGVRTAINYGYTF	TGTGCCAGCAGCTGGGGAGTCAGGACAGCTATCAACTATGGCTACACCTTC
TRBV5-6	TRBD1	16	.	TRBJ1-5	CASSLEGQGLNQPQHF	TGTGCCAGCAGCTTGGAGGGACAGGGACTCAATCAGCCCCAGCATTTT
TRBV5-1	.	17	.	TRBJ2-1	CASSPGVADTRWSEQFF	TGCGCCAGCAGCCCCGGGGTAGCGGACACCCGCTGGAGTGAGCAGTTCTTC
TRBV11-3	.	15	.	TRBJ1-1	CASSSGNRVNTEAFF	TGTGCCAGCAGCTCGGGCAACAGGGTGAACACTGAAGCTTTCTTT
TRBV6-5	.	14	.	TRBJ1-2	CASSYGGEGYGYTF	TGTGCCAGCAGTTACGGCGGCGAGGGCTATGGCTACACCTTC
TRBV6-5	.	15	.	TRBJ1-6	CASRPPRGYDSPLHF	TGTGCCAGCAGACCCCCTCGCGGGTATGATTCACCCCTCCACTTT
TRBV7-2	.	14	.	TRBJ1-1	CASSLRTYTIEAFF	TGTGCCAGCAGCCTCAGGACATATACGATTGAAGCTTTCTTT
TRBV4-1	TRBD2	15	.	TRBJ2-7	CASSPSSGGAYEQYF	TGCGCCAGCAGCCCATCTAGCGGGGGGGCTTACGAGCAGTACTTC
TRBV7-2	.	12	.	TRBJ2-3	CASSLIRYRPDF	TGTGCCAGCAGCTTAATTCGGTACAGGCCCGATTTT
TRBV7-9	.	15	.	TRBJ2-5	CASSLASPFQETQYF	TGTGCCAGCAGCTTAGCGTCCCCCTTCCAAGAGACCCAGTACTTC
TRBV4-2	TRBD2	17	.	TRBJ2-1	CASSQLLPSGGYNEQFF	TGTGCCAGCAGCCAGCTCCTACCTAGCGGGGGATACAATGAGCAGTTCTTC
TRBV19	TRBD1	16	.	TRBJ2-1	CASSDRDRVMWNEQFF	TGTGCCAGTAGTGATAGGGACAGGGTAATGTGGAATGAGCAGTTCTTC
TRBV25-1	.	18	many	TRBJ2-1	CASSEPPLAPVAYNEQFF	TGTGCCAGCAGTGAACCACCTCTAGCGCCTGTAGCTTACAATGAGCAGTTCTTC
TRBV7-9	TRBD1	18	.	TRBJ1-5	CASSEEGGLQGSGQPQHF	TGTGCCAGCAGCGAGGAGGGGGGTCTACAGGGGAGCGGTCAGCCCCAGCATTTT
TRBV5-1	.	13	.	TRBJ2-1	CASSLQISGEQFF	TGCGCCAGCAGCTTGCAAATTAGCGGTGAGCAGTTCTTC
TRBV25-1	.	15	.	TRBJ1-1	CASSNPGHKNTEAFF	TGTGCCAGCAGTAATCCGGGACACAAGAACACTGAAGCTTTCTTT
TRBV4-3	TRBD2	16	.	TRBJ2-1	CASSQDLASGENEQFF	TGCGCCAGCAGCCAAGATTTGGCTAGCGGGGAGAATGAGCAGTTCTTC
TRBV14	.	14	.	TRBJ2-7	CASSQLGTPYEQYF	TGTGCCAGCAGCCAGTTGGGCACCCCCTACGAGCAGTACTTC
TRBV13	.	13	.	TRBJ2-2	CASSSASSGELFF	TGTGCCAGCAGCTCCGCAAGCTCCGGGGAGCTGTTTTTT
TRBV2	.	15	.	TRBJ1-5	CASSEVEQVNQPQHF	TGTGCCAGCAGTGAAGTAGAACAGGTCAATCAGCCCCAGCATTTT
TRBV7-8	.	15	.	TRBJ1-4	CASSPIPPAREKLFF	TGTGCCAGCAGCCCGATCCCCCCCGCCAGGGAAAAACTGTTTTTT
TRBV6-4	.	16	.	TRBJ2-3	CASSDGPGRSTDTQYF	TGTGCCAGCAGTGACGGTCCGGGTCGGAGCACAGATACGCAGTATTTT
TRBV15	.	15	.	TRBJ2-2	CATSRERENTGELFF	TGTGCCACCAGCAGAGAGCGAGAAAACACCGGGGAGCTGTTTTTT
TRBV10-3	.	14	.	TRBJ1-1	CATAKDIMNTEAFF	TGTGCCACCGCAAAGGACATAATGAACACTGAAGCTTTCTTT
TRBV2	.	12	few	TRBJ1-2	CASSALSGDYTF	TGTGCCAGCAGTGCACTTTCAGGGGACTACACCTTC
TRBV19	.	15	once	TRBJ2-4	CASFGVLVAKNIQYF	TGTGCCAGTTTTGGGGTACTAGTAGCCAAAAACATTCAGTACTTC
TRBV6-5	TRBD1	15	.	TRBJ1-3	CASSPDRADGNTIYF	TGTGCCAGCAGTCCCGACAGGGCGGACGGAAACACCATATATTTT
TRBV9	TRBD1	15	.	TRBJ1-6	CASSATTGANSPLHF	TGTGCCAGCAGCGCCACGACAGGGGCCAATTCACCCCTCCACTTT
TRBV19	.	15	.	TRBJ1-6	CAPTTYRLDNSPLHF	TGTGCCCCGACAACTTACAGGCTGGATAATTCACCCCTCCACTTT
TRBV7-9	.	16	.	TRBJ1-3	CASIHLESSSGNTIYF	TGTGCCAGCATCCACCTAGAGAGTTCCTCTGGAAACACCATATATTTT
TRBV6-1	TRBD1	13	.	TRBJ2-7	CASSEVRGLEQYF	TGTGCCAGCAGTGAAGTTAGGGGGCTCGAGCAGTACTTC